This T cell receptor (beta chain) was recovered during a study of blood T cell repertoires in COVID-19. The wider study: Some COVID-19 samples were acute and others convalescent; all came from the United States, Italy and Spain. Sources were T cells, B-cell-depleted T cells, or PBMCs; the material itself was cDNA or gDNA.

The CDR3 is 14 residues long. Germline-derived CDR1 and CDR2 are SGHTA and FQGTGA. V dropped 6 bases and J dropped 9; count of bases not matched to a gene: 8. Here immunoSEQ multiplex PCR was the method, and the copy in TCRdb shows in-frame clones only, minus some. The table includes some 250,000 clones, around 79% detected once. Source material: peripheral blood. The receptor's source is a woman aged 80 or older with acute or convalescent COVID-19. The rearrangement uses TRBV7-3 and TRBJ1-6, with 7 bases identical to TRBD1. The CDR3 coding sequence is TGTGCCAGCAGTCCACAGGGGACGCGTTCACCCCTCCACTTT. This encodes CASSPQGTRSPLHF.